Listed below are T cell receptor beta chains from one sample, sequenced in a study of blood T cell repertoires in COVID-19. Clones were sequenced by immunoSEQ multiplex PCR, and TCRdb holds only the in-frame ones, with some missing. This table holds about 63,000 clones, roughly four fifths found once. Material for sequencing was peripheral blood. The source is a man between 60 and 75 years old with COVID-19, enrolled during active disease. CDR3s include the opening cysteine and the closing phenylalanine or tryptophan. The order of the fields is CDR3 protein, CDR3 DNA, D gene, J gene, clone size, V gene. A D gene is named only where the DNA matches it firmly. Size is stated for part of the rows, as once, few or many counts, or as a class when the clone is expanded.

CDR3: CASSLFPGTGISGNTIYF
DNA: TGTGCCAGCAGCTTATTCCCGGGTACAGGGATCTCTGGAAACACCATATATTTT
D: -
J: TRBJ1-3
size: -
V: TRBV7-2

CDR3: CASSLKGQGTEAFF
DNA: TGTGCCAGCAGCTTAAAGGGTCAGGGTACTGAAGCTTTCTTT
D: -
J: TRBJ1-1
size: -
V: TRBV7-3

CDR3: CASSDRGYEQYF
DNA: TGTGCCAGCTCGGACAGAGGGTACGAGCAGTACTTC
D: -
J: TRBJ2-7
size: -
V: TRBV21-1

CDR3: CASSFTGGGRNEQFF
DNA: TGCGCCAGCAGCTTCACAGGGGGCGGTCGTAATGAGCAGTTCTTC
D: TRBD1
J: TRBJ2-1
size: few
V: TRBV5-1

CDR3: CASSRQGTYEQYF
DNA: TGTGCCAGTAGTCGACAGGGAACCTACGAGCAGTACTTC
D: TRBD1
J: TRBJ2-7
size: -
V: TRBV19

CDR3: CASSRKQTGPTNEKLFF
DNA: TGTGCCAGCTCACGAAAACAGACCGGCCCAACTAATGAAAAACTGTTTTTT
D: -
J: TRBJ1-4
size: -
V: TRBV18

CDR3: CASSERDRALSPLHF
DNA: TGTGCCAGCAGTGAAAGGGACAGGGCCCTATCACCCCTCCACTTT
D: TRBD1
J: TRBJ1-6
size: -
V: TRBV28

CDR3: CASSHTTFEGEQYF
DNA: TGTGCCAGCAGCCATACTACCTTCGAGGGCGAGCAGTACTTC
D: -
J: TRBJ2-7
size: -
V: TRBV3-1/TRBV3-2

CDR3: CASSQRDYRYF
DNA: TGTGCCAGCAGCCAAAGGGACTACCGGTATTTT
D: TRBD2
J: TRBJ2-3
size: -
V: TRBV14

CDR3: CASSLTGAGRTSTDTQYF
DNA: TGTGCCAGCAGCTTAACAGGCGCGGGGCGGACTAGCACAGATACGCAGTATTTT
D: -
J: TRBJ2-3
size: -
V: TRBV7-3

CDR3: CASTSAGGAMNTGELFF
DNA: TGTGCCAGCACGTCAGCCGGGGGAGCGATGAACACCGGGGAGCTGTTTTTT
D: -
J: TRBJ2-2
size: -
V: TRBV5-4

CDR3: CASSLSSFGNQPQHF
DNA: TGCGCCAGCAGCTTGTCCAGTTTTGGCAATCAGCCCCAGCATTTT
D: -
J: TRBJ1-5
size: -
V: TRBV5-1

CDR3: CASTRTGGGGYTF
DNA: TGTGCCAGTACACGGACAGGGGGTGGTGGCTACACCTTC
D: TRBD1
J: TRBJ1-2
size: -
V: TRBV19

CDR3: CASSGGGQKQTDTQYF
DNA: TGCGCCAGCAGCGGTGGAGGACAGAAGCAGACAGATACGCAGTATTTT
D: -
J: TRBJ2-3
size: -
V: TRBV5-1

CDR3: CASSQGARGTEAFF
DNA: TGTGCCAGCAGCCAGGGGGCGCGAGGCACTGAAGCTTTCTTT
D: -
J: TRBJ1-1
size: few
V: TRBV3-1/TRBV3-2

CDR3: CASSFRTSGYNEQFF
DNA: TGTGCCAGCAGCTTTCGGACTAGCGGATACAATGAGCAGTTCTTC
D: TRBD2
J: TRBJ2-1
size: once
V: TRBV7-2

CDR3: CASSPKPAEQFF
DNA: TGTGCCAGCAGCCCCAAACCGGCGGAACAGTTCTTC
D: -
J: TRBJ2-1
size: -
V: TRBV7-8

CDR3: CASSQVSGGDQETQYF
DNA: TGCGCCAGCAGCCAAGTCTCTGGAGGGGACCAAGAGACCCAGTACTTC
D: -
J: TRBJ2-5
size: -
V: TRBV4-1

CDR3: CASSLDRGQGTEAFF
DNA: TGTGCCAGCAGCTTGGACAGGGGTCAGGGCACTGAAGCTTTCTTT
D: TRBD1
J: TRBJ1-1
size: few
V: TRBV7-2

CDR3: CSVIPSGAGNTIYF
DNA: TGCAGCGTGATCCCTTCGGGGGCTGGAAACACCATATATTTT
D: -
J: TRBJ1-3
size: -
V: TRBV29-1

CDR3: CASTHRAGEYEQYF
DNA: TGTGCCAGCACCCACAGGGCGGGGGAGTACGAGCAGTACTTC
D: -
J: TRBJ2-7
size: once
V: TRBV7-2

CDR3: CASSPGLAGAAKNIQYF
DNA: TGTGCCAGCAGTCCGGGACTAGCGGGAGCGGCCAAAAACATTCAGTACTTC
D: TRBD2
J: TRBJ2-4
size: few
V: TRBV6-6

CDR3: CASSFSQGFNEKLFF
DNA: TGTGCCAGCAGCTTTTCACAGGGCTTTAATGAAAAACTGTTTTTT
D: -
J: TRBJ1-4
size: -
V: TRBV7-8

CDR3: CASSDSGSYGYTF
DNA: TGTGCCAGCAGTGACTCAGGTTCTTATGGCTACACCTTC
D: -
J: TRBJ1-2
size: -
V: TRBV2

CDR3: CASSSDSFFSVYEQYF
DNA: TGTGCCAGCAGCTCCGATTCTTTTTTTAGTGTCTACGAGCAGTACTTC
D: -
J: TRBJ2-7
size: -
V: TRBV11-2

CDR3: CASSQDRVSTETQYF
DNA: TGTGCCAGCAGCCAGGACAGGGTTTCGACGGAGACCCAGTACTTC
D: TRBD1
J: TRBJ2-5
size: -
V: TRBV7-2

CDR3: CASSSQGGNSPLHF
DNA: TGTGCCAGCAGCTCACAGGGGGGGAATTCACCCCTCCACTTT
D: TRBD1
J: TRBJ1-6
size: -
V: TRBV7-3

CDR3: CASSQAGDGSNQPQHF
DNA: TGCGCCAGCAGCCAAGCTGGCGACGGGAGCAATCAGCCCCAGCATTTT
D: -
J: TRBJ1-5
size: -
V: TRBV4-1

CDR3: CASSSTGAVNQPQHF
DNA: TGTGCCAGTAGTTCGACAGGGGCTGTTAATCAGCCCCAGCATTTT
D: TRBD1
J: TRBJ1-5
size: -
V: TRBV19

CDR3: CASSYGQGYTGELFF
DNA: TGTGCCAGCAGTTACGGGCAGGGCTACACCGGGGAGCTGTTTTTT
D: -
J: TRBJ2-2
size: -
V: TRBV6-5